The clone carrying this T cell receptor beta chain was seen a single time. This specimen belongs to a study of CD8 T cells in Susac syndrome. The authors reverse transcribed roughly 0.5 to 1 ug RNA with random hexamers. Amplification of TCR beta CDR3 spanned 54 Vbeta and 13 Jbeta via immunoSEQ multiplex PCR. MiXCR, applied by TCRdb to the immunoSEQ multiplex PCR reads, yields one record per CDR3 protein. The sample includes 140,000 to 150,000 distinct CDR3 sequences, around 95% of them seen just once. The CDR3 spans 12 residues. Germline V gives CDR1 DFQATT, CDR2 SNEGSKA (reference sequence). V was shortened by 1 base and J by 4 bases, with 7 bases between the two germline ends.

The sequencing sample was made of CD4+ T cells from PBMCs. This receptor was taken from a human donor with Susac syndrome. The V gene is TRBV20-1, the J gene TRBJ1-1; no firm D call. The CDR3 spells CSARVGSTEAFF. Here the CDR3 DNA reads TGCAGTGCTAGAGTCGGAAGCACTGAAGCTTTCTTT.